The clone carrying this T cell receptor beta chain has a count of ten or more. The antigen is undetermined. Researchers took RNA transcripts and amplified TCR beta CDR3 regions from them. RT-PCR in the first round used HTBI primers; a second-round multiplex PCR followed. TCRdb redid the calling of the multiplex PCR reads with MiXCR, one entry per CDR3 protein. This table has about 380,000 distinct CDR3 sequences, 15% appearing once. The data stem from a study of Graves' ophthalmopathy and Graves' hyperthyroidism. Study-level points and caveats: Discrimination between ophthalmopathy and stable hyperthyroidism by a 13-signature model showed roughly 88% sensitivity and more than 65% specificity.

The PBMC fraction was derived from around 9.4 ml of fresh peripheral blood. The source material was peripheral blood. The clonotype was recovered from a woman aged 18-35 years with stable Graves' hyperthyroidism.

The DNA of the CDR3 is TGCAGTGCTACAATGGGACCGACCTACGAGCAGTACTTC. Amino acid sequence: CSATMGPTYEQYF. The rearrangement uses TRBV20-1 and TRBJ2-7; perhaps D is TRBD1 or TRBD2 (5 bases each). V was cut by 4 bases and J by 2 bases, with 12 bases left in between. The length of the CDR3 is 13 residues. Germline V gene lookup returns CDR1 DFQATT and CDR2 SNEGSKA (reference sequence).